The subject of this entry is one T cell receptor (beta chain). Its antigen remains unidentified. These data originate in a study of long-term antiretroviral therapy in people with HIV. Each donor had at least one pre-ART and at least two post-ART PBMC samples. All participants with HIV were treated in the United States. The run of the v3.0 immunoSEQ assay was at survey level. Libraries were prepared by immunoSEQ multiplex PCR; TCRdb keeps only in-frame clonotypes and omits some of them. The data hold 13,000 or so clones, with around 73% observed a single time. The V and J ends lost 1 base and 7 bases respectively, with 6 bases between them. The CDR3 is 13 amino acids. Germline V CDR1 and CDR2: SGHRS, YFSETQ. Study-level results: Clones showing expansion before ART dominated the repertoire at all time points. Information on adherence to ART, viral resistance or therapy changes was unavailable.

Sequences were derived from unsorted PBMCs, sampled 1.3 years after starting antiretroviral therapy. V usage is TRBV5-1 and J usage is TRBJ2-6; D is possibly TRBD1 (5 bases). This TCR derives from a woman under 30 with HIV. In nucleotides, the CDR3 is TGCGCCAGCAGCTTGACAGGCGCCAACGTCCTGACTTTC. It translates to CASSLTGANVLTF.